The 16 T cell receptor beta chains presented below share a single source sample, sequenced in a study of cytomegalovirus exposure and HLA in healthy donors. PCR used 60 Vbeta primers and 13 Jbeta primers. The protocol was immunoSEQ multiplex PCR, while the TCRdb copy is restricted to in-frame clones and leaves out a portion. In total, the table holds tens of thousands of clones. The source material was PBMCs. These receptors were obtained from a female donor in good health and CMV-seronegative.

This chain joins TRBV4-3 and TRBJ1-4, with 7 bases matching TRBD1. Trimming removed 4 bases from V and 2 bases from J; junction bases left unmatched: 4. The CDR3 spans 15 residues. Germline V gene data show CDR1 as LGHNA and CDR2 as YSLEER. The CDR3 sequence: CASSPRGQTNEKLFF. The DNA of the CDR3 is TGCGCCAGCAGCCCAAGGGGGCAGACTAATGAAAAACTGTTTTTT.

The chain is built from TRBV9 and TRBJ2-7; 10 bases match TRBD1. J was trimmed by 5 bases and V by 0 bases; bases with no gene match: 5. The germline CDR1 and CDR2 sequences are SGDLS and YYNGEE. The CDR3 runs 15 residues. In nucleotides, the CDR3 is TGTGCCAGCAGCGTAGCGGACAGGGGGTCCCACGAGCAGTACTTC. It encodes CASSVADRGSHEQYF.

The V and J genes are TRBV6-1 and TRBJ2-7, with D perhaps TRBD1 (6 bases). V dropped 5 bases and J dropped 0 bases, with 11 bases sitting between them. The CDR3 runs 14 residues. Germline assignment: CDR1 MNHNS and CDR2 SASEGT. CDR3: CASSRGKGSYEQYF. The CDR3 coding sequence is TGTGCCAGCAGTAGGGGGAAGGGCTCCTACGAGCAGTACTTC.

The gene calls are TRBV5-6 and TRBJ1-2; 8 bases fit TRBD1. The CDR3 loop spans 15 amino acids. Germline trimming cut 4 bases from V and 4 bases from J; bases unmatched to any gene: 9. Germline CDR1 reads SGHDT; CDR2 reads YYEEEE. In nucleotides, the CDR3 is TGTGCCAGCAGCCCCCTCGGACAGGGTGGCTATGGCTACACCTTC. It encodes CASSPLGQGGYGYTF.

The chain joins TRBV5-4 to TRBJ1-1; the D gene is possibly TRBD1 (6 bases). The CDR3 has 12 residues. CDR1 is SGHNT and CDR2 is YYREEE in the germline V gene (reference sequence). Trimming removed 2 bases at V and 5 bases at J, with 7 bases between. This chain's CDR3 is CASSFDRTEAFF. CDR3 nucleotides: TGTGCCAGCAGCTTTGACAGGACTGAAGCTTTCTTT.

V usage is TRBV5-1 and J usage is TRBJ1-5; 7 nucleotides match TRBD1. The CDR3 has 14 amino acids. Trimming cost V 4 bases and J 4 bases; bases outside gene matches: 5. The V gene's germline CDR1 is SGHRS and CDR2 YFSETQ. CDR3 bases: TGCGCCAGCAGCGCGGGGACAGAAAATCAGCCCCAGCATTTT. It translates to CASSAGTENQPQHF.

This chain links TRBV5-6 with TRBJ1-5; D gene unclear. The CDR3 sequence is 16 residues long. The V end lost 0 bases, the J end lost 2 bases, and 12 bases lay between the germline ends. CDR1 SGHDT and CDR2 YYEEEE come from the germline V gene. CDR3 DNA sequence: TGTGCCAGCAGCTTGGCGGCGGGGATTGGCAATCAGCCCCAGCATTTT. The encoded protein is CASSLAAGIGNQPQHF. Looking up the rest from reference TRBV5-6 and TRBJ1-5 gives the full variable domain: DAGVTQSPTHLIKTRGQQVTLRCSPKSGHDTVSWYQQALGQGPQFIFQYYEEEERQRGNFPDRFSGHQFPNYSSELNVNALLLGDSALYLCASSLAAGIGNQPQHFGDGTRLSIL.

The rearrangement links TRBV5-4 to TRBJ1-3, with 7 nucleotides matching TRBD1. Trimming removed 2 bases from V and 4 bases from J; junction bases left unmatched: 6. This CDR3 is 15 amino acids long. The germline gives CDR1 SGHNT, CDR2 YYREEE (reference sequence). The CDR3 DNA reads TGTGCCAGCAGCTTAAAGGGGGCGCGAGGAAACACCATATATTTT. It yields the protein CASSLKGARGNTIYF. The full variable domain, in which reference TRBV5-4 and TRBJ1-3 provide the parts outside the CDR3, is ETGVTQSPTHLIKTRGQQVTLRCSSQSGHNTVSWYQQALGQGPQFIFQYYREEENGRGNFPPRFSGLQFPNYSSELNVNALELDDSALYLCASSLKGARGNTIYFGEGSWLTVV.

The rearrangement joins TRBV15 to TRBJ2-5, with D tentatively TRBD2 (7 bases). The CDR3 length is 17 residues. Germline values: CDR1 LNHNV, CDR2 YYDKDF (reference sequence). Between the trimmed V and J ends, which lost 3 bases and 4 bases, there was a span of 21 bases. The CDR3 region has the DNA TGTGCCACCAGCAGGGGGAGGGGGGATCGGTCGAGAGAGACCCAGTACTTC. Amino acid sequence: CATSRGRGDRSRETQYF.

The CDR3 region has the DNA TGTGCCAGCAGTTTAGTCAGGGTGGATTCACCCCTCCACTTT. This gives the protein CASSLVRVDSPLHF. This rearrangement joins TRBV27 to TRBJ1-6, with a tentative D call TRBD1 (5 bases). V was cut by 2 bases and J by 8 bases, with 10 bases left in between. This CDR3 has 14 residues. Per the germline V gene, CDR1 is MNHEY and CDR2 is SMNVEV (reference sequence).

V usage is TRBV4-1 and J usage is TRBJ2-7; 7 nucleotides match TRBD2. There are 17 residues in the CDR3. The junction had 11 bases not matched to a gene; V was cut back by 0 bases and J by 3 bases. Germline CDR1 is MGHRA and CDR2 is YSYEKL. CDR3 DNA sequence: TGCGCCAGCAGCCAAGAACGGGGCGGGAGTACCAACTACGAGCAGTACTTC. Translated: CASSQERGGSTNYEQYF.

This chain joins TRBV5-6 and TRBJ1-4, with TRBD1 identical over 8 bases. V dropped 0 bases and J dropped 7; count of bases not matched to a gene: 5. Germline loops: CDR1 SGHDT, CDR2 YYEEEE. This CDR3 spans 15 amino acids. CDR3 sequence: CASSLVGDRSEKLFF. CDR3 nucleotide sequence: TGTGCCAGCAGCTTGGTAGGGGACAGGTCTGAAAAACTGTTTTTT.

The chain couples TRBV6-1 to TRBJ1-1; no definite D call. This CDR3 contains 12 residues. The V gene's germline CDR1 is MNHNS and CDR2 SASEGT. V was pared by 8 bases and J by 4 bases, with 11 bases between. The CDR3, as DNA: TGTGCCAGCGAGGCCGTGAGCACTGAAGCTTTCTTT. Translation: CASEAVSTEAFF.

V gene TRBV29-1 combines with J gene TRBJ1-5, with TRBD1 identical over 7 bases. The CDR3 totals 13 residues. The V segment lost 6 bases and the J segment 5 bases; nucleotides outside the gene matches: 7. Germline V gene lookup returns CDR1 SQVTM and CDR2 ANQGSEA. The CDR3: CSVSRGSDQPQHF. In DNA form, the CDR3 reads TGCAGCGTCTCCAGGGGGTCAGATCAGCCCCAGCATTTT.

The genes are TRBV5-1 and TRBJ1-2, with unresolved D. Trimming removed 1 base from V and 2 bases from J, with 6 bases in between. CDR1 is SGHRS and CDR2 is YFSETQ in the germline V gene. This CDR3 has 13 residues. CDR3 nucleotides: TGCGCCAGCAGCTTGTCCGTCAACTATGGCTACACCTTC. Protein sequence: CASSLSVNYGYTF.

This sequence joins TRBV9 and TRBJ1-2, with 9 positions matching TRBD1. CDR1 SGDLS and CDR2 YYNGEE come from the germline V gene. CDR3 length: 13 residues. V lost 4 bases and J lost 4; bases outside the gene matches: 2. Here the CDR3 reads CASSLDRGYGYTF. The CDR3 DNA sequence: TGTGCCAGCAGCCTGGACAGGGGCTATGGCTACACCTTC.